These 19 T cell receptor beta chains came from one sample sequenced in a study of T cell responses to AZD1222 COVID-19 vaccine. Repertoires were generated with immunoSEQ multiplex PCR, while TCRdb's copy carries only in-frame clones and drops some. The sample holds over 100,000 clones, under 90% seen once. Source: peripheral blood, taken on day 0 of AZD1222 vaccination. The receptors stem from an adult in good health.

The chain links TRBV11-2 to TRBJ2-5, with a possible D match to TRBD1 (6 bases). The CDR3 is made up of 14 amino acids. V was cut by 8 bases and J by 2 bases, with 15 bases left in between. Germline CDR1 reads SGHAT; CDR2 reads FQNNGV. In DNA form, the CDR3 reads TGTGCCAGCGGTCCAGGGACAAATCAAGAGACCCAGTACTTC. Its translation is CASGPGTNQETQYF.

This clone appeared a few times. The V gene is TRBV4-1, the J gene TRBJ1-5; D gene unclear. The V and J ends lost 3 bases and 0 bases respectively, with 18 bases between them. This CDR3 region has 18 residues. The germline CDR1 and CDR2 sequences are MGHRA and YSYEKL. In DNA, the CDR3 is TGCGCCAGCAGCCAGGCTGACATGGGATTTTATAGCAATCAGCCCCAGCATTTT. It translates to CASSQADMGFYSNQPQHF.

Here the CDR3 reads CASSPATDSYEQYF. The CDR3 region has the DNA TGTGCCAGCAGCCCAGCTACGGATTCCTACGAGCAGTACTTC. The chain links TRBV5-4 to TRBJ2-7; no firm D call. The V end was cut by 4 bases, the J end by 1 base, with 12 bases between. The CDR3 contains 14 residues. In germline, CDR1 is SGHNT, CDR2 YYREEE (reference sequence).

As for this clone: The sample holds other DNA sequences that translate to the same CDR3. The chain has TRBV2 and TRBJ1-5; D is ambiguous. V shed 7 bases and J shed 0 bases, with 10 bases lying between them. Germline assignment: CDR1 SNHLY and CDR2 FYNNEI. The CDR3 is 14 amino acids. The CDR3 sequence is CASTSTNSNQPQHF. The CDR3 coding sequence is TGTGCCAGCACCTCGACGAATAGCAATCAGCCCCAGCATTTT.

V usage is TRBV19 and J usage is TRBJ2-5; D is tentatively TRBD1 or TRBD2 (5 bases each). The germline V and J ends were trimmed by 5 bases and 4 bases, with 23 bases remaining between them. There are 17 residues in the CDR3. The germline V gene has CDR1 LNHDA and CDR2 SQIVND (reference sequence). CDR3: CASSPPSTGALGETQYF. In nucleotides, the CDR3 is TGTGCCAGTAGTCCCCCCTCCACCGGGGCGTTGGGAGAGACCCAGTACTTC.

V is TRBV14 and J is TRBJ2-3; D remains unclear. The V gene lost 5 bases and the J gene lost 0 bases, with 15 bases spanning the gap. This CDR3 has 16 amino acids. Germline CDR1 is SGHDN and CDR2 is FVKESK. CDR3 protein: CASSDLQIGSTDTQYF. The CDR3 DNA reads TGTGCCAGCAGCGACCTTCAGATTGGGAGCACAGATACGCAGTATTTT.

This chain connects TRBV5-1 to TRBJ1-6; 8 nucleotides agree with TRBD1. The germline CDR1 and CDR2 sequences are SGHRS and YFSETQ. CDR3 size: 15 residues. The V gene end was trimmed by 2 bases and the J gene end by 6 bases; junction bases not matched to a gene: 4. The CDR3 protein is CASSLNTGGNSPLHF. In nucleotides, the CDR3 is TGCGCCAGCAGCTTAAACACAGGGGGTAATTCACCCCTCCACTTT.

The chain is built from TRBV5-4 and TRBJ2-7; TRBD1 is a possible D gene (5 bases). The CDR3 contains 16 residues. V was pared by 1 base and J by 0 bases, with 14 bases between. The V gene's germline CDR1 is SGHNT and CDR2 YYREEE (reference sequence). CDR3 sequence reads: CASSLRARAGSYEQYF. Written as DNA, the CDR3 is TGTGCCAGCAGCTTGAGGGCCAGGGCCGGCTCCTACGAGCAGTACTTC. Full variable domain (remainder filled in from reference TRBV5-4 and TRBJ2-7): ETGVTQSPTHLIKTRGQQVTLRCSSQSGHNTVSWYQQALGQGPQFIFQYYREEENGRGNFPPRFSGLQFPNYSSELNVNALELDDSALYLCASSLRARAGSYEQYFGPGTRLTVT.

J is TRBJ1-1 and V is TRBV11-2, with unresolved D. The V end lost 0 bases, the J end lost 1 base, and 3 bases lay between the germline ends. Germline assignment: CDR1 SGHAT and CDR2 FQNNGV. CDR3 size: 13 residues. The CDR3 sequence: CASSLEANTEAFF. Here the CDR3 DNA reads TGTGCCAGCAGCTTAGAAGCGAACACTGAAGCTTTCTTT.

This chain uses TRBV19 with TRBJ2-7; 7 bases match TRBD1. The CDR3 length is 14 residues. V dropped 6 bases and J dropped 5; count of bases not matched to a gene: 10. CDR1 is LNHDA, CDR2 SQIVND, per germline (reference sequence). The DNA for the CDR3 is TGTGCCAGTAGCCATCCGGGACAGTCCCACGAGCAGTACTTC. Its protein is CASSHPGQSHEQYF. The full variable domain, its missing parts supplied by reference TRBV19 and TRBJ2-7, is DGGITQSPKYLFRKEGQNVTLSCEQNLNHDAMYWYRQDPGQGLRLIYYSQIVNDFQKGDIAEGYSVSREKKESFPLTVTSAQKNPTAFYLCASSHPGQSHEQYFGPGTRLTVT.

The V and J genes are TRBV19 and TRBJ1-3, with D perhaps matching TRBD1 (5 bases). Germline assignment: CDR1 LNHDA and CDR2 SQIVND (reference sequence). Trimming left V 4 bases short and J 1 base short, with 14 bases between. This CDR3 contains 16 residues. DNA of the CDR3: TGTGCCAGTAGTACCACAGGCGTTGGGTCTGGAAACACCATATATTTT. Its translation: CASSTTGVGSGNTIYF. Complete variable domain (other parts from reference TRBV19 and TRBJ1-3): DGGITQSPKYLFRKEGQNVTLSCEQNLNHDAMYWYRQDPGQGLRLIYYSQIVNDFQKGDIAEGYSVSREKKESFPLTVTSAQKNPTAFYLCASSTTGVGSGNTIYFGEGSWLTVV.

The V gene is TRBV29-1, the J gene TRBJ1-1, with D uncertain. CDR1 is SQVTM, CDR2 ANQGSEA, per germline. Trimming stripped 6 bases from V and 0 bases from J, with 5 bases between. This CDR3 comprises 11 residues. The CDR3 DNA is TGCAGCGTGCGGTTGAACACTGAAGCTTTCTTT. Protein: CSVRLNTEAFF.

CDR3 coding DNA: TGTGCCAGCAGTCAGACAGTACAAGAGACCCAGTACTTC. This gives the protein CASSQTVQETQYF. This sequence joins TRBV6-6 and TRBJ2-5; TRBD1 might be the D (5 bases). CDR3 length: 13 amino acids. Germline V gene data show CDR1 as MNHNY and CDR2 as SVGAGI (reference sequence). V lost 5 bases and J lost 2, with 9 bases in between.

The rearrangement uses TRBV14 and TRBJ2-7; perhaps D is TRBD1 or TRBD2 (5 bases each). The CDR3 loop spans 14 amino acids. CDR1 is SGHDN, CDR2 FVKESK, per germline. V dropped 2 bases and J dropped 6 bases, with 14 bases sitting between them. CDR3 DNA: TGTGCCAGCAGCCAAAACGGGGCCGAGGGCGAGCAGTACTTC. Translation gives CASSQNGAEGEQYF.

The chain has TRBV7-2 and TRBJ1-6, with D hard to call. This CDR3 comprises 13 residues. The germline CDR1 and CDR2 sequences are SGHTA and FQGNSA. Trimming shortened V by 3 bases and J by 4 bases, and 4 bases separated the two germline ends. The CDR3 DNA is TGTGCCAGCAGCTTTGTATATAATTCACCCCTCCACTTT. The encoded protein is CASSFVYNSPLHF.

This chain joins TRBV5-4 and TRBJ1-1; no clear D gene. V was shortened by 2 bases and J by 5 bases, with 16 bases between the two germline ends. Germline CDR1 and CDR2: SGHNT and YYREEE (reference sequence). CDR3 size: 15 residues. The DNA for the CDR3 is TGTGCCAGCAGCTTAGCCCAAAACGGGTTTACTGAAGCTTTCTTT. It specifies CASSLAQNGFTEAFF. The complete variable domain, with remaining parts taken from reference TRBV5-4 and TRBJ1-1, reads ETGVTQSPTHLIKTRGQQVTLRCSSQSGHNTVSWYQQALGQGPQFIFQYYREEENGRGNFPPRFSGLQFPNYSSELNVNALELDDSALYLCASSLAQNGFTEAFFGQGTRLTVV.

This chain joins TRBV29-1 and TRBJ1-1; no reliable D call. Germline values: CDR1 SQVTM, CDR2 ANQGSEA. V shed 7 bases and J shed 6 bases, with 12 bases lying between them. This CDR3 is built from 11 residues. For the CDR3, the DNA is TGCAGCGGGGCAACTATCCCTGAAGCTTTCTTT. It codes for CSGATIPEAFF.

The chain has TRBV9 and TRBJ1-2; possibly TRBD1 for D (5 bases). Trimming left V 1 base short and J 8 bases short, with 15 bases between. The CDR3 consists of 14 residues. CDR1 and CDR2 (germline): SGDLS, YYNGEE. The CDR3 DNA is TGTGCCAGCAGCGTACAGGCAGGGAGTCGCGGCTACACCTTC. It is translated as CASSVQAGSRGYTF.

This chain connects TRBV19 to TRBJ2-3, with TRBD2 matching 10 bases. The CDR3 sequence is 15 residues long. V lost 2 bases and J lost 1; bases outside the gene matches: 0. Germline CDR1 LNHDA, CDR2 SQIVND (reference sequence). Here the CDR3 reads CASSILAGGTDTQYF. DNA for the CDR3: TGTGCCAGTAGTATACTAGCGGGAGGCACAGATACGCAGTATTTT.